The next 32 T cell receptor beta chains were all read from a single sample in a study of blood T cells in healthy people across ages. A J-beta primer mix and a sample-barcoded 5' primer were used in a second PCR of roughly 6 to 11 cycles. In TCRdb, the 5' RACE reads were re-called with MiXCR into one record per CDR3 protein. The profile shows some 850,000 distinct CDR3 sequences, roughly 24% of them singletons. These records were also assigned to another study, of T cells of mothers and their children.

Sequences were obtained from blood. These receptors originate from a boy aged 5-17 years in good health.

This clonotype was observed a few times. The genes are TRBV20-1 and TRBJ1-4, with D uncertain. Germline V gives CDR1 DFQATT, CDR2 SNEGSKA (reference sequence). The CDR3 runs to 15 residues. Trimming took off 0 bases at V and 4 bases at J, with 12 bases between the two ends. The CDR3 spells CSARDRLTVNEKLFF. The CDR3 DNA follows: TGCAGTGCTAGAGATCGATTGACGGTTAATGAAAAACTGTTTTTT.

This clonotype was observed once. Sequence at one end of the junction differs from germline and may be a read error. V is TRBV5-1 and J is TRBJ2-4; unclear D gene. The CDR3 has 17 residues. Germline V gene lookup returns CDR1 SGHRS and CDR2 YFSETQ. The CDR3 bases are TGCGTCAGCAGCTCTTACGCAGGTGGTAGAGCCAAAAACATTCAGTACTTC. Protein: CVSSSYAGGRAKNIQYF.

The rearrangement joins TRBV5-1 to TRBJ1-1; weak D call: TRBD1 (5 bases). V was trimmed by 4 bases and J by 3 bases, leaving 10 bases between them. This CDR3 contains 13 residues. Germline V gene data show CDR1 as SGHRS and CDR2 as YFSETQ. CDR3 nucleotide sequence: TGCGCCAGCAGCGGTATGGGACACACTGAAGCTTTCTTT. This sequence encodes CASSGMGHTEAFF.

This clonotype has just one count. The chain recombines TRBV20-1 with TRBJ1-4; D not certain. CDR1 and CDR2 (germline): DFQATT, SNEGSKA (reference sequence). CDR3 length: 14 residues. V lost 6 bases to trimming and J lost 4 bases, with 15 bases between them. CDR3 sequence reads: CSAPPAGLNEKLFF. CDR3 sequence (DNA): TGCAGTGCCCCACCGGCAGGACTTAATGAAAAACTGTTTTTT.

This clonotype showed up just a few times. The rearrangement joins TRBV12-3 or TRBV12-4 to TRBJ1-1; 9 bases match TRBD1. V trimming: 3 bases; J trimming: 12 bases; junction bases outside the gene matches: 5. The CDR3 is made up of 12 amino acids. CDR3 residues: CASSFGTGRPFF. For the CDR3, the DNA is TGTGCCAGCAGTTTCGGGACAGGGAGGCCTTTCTTT.

The chain recombines TRBV4-2 with TRBJ2-5; no clear D. The CDR3 spans 14 residues. Germline CDR1 and CDR2: LGHNA and YNFKEQ. The V gene lost 4 bases and the J gene lost 2 bases, with 11 bases spanning the gap. Written as DNA, the CDR3 is TGTGCCAGCAGCCGTGCCAGACATCAAGAGACCCAGTACTTC. Its protein is CASSRARHQETQYF.

The chain is built from TRBV2 and TRBJ2-5, with 7 bases identical to TRBD1. The last part of the DNA fits TRBJ2-7 better; the J call may be wrong. Germline V lookup: CDR1 SNHLY, CDR2 FYNNEI. The CDR3 extends over 15 amino acids. The CDR3 region is CASSSGGQASYEQYF. In DNA form, the CDR3 reads TGTGCCAGCAGTTCCGGCGGACAGGCCTCCTACGAGCAGTACTTC.

The chain joins TRBV29-1 to TRBJ2-3; D gene ambiguous. CDR1 is SQVTM, CDR2 ANQGSEA, per germline. Trimming shortened V by 2 bases and J by 14 bases, and 14 bases separated the two germline ends. The CDR3 is made up of 11 amino acids. CDR3 coding DNA: TGCAGCGTTGAATTACAGTCCGCCGGGTATTTT. This encodes CSVELQSAGYF.

This clonotype was counted only a few times. V usage is TRBV7-9 and J usage is TRBJ2-1; D ambiguous. The CDR3 contains 12 residues. The germline gives CDR1 SEHNR, CDR2 FQNEAQ (reference sequence). The ends were cut back, 5 bases at V and 8 bases at J, with 10 bases in the middle. DNA for the CDR3: TGTGCCAGCAGCCCCTTGTTCGATGAGCAGTTCTTC. Amino acids: CASSPLFDEQFF. The full variable domain, completed using reference TRBV7-9 and TRBJ2-1, is DTGVSQNPRHKITKRGQNVTFRCDPISEHNRLYWYRQTLGQGPEFLTYFQNEAQLEKSRLLSDRFSAERPKGSFSTLEIQRTEQGDSAMYLCASSPLFDEQFFGPGTRLTVL.

CDR3 sequence (DNA): TGTGCCAGCAGCTTAAATCCGGGTGGGGCTAACTATGGCTACACCTTC. Protein product: CASSLNPGGANYGYTF. The chain combines TRBV7-2 with TRBJ1-2; D gene unclear. CDR1 SGHTA and CDR2 FQGNSA come from the germline V gene. With 2 bases removed from V and 0 bases from J, the gap between germline ends came to 13 bases. This CDR3 has 16 residues.

This clonotype has a handful of counts. The junction does not match germline at one end; this may be a read error. J is TRBJ1-1 and V is TRBV20-1; D is uncertain. This CDR3 is 14 amino acids long. Germline CDR1 DFQATT, CDR2 SNEGSKA (reference sequence). The CDR3 DNA is TGCAGTGCTAGAGATATCCTTCGGAACACTGAAGCTTCCTTT. It encodes CSARDILRNTEASF.

This clonotype has only a few counts. The chain has TRBV3-1 and TRBJ2-3; no clear D gene. This CDR3 is 13 amino acids long. V lost 2 bases and J 8 bases, leaving 11 bases between the germline ends. CDR1 and CDR2 (germline): LGHDT, YNNKEL (reference sequence). In DNA, the CDR3 is TGTGCCAGCAGCCAACAAATTAAAGTTACGCAGTATTTT. It yields the protein CASSQQIKVTQYF.

The gene calls are TRBV6-4 and TRBJ1-1; no definite D call. Trimming pared 0 bases from V and 2 bases from J, leaving 4 bases between. The CDR3 is 13 amino acids. CDR1 MRHNA and CDR2 SNTAGT come from the germline V gene. The CDR3 loop is CASSDSGNTEAFF. The CDR3 bases are TGTGCCAGCAGTGACTCGGGTAACACTGAAGCTTTCTTT.

This clonotype was detected a few times. This chain's CDR3 is CASGKLETQYF. The DNA for the CDR3 is TGTGCCAGCGGAAAGCTGGAGACCCAGTACTTC. The V call is TRBV2, the J call TRBJ2-5; D is unclear. V shed 8 bases and J shed 5 bases, with 9 bases lying between them. The germline V gene has CDR1 SNHLY and CDR2 FYNNEI. The CDR3 runs 11 residues.

This clonotype appeared a few times. The chain employs TRBV7-9 and TRBJ2-7; D unclear. The J call may not be correct, given that the DNA end is closer to TRBJ2-5. Germline CDR1 and CDR2: SEHNR and FQNEAQ (reference sequence). The CDR3 runs 15 residues. The CDR3 nucleotides read TGTGCCAGCAGCTTAGTAGGCAACACCCAAGAGACCCAGTACTTC. Translated, it gives CASSLVGNTQETQYF.

The chain is built from TRBV3-1 and TRBJ2-1; no clear D gene. The CDR3 is made up of 13 amino acids. Germline CDR1 reads LGHDT; CDR2 reads YNNKEL (reference sequence). Trimming took 3 bases from V and 3 from J, leaving 6 bases between them. The CDR3 DNA reads as TGTGCCAGCAGCCACCACAACTACAATGAGCAGTTCTTC. This gives the protein CASSHHNYNEQFF.

This clonotype appeared a few times. The rearrangement links TRBV7-9 to TRBJ1-5, with D possibly TRBD1 on 6 matching bases. Deletions cut 7 bases from V and 4 bases from J, with 14 bases between. The germline V gene has CDR1 SEHNR and CDR2 FQNEAQ (reference sequence). The CDR3 runs 14 residues. The CDR3 sequence: CASTEGGYNQPQHF. The DNA for the CDR3 is TGTGCCAGCACTGAAGGGGGGTATAATCAGCCCCAGCATTTT.

This rearrangement joins TRBV21-1 to TRBJ2-2. TRBV21-1 is a pseudogene. The CDR3 has 13 residues. The CDR3 region has the DNA TGTGCCAGCGGGGAATCTAGACCCGGGGAGCTGTTTTTT. It encodes CASGESRPGELFF.

This clonotype occurred a few times. CDR3 residues: CATSDSISVTGELFF. The CDR3 nucleotides are TGTGCCACCAGTGATTCAATCTCGGTCACCGGGGAGCTGTTTTTT. V is TRBV24-1 and J is TRBJ2-2; no clear D. V was cut by 2 bases and J by 4 bases, with 10 bases left in between. Germline assignment: CDR1 KGHDR and CDR2 SFDVKD. This CDR3 contains 15 residues.

This clonotype was seen only a few times. This chain joins TRBV7-3 and TRBJ2-3; a weak D match, TRBD1 (6 bases). Germline V CDR1 and CDR2: SGHTA, FQGTGA. The V and J ends lost 0 bases and 2 bases respectively, with 9 bases between them. This CDR3 is built from 15 residues. The CDR3 protein is CASSLTRDITDTQYF. In DNA, the CDR3 is TGTGCCAGCAGCTTAACCCGGGACATCACAGATACGCAGTATTTT.

The chain carries TRBV20-1 and TRBJ2-5; 7 bases fit TRBD2. This CDR3 is built from 12 residues. Germline V CDR1 and CDR2: DFQATT, SNEGSKA (reference sequence). With V trimmed by 6 bases and J by 4 bases, 5 bases remained unmatched. CDR3 sequence reads: CSAHRGGETQYF. As DNA, the CDR3 is TGCAGTGCCCATCGCGGGGGAGAGACCCAGTACTTC.

This clonotype was seen only a few times. The J gene is TRBJ1-1, the V gene TRBV27, with D possibly matching TRBD1 (5 bases). CDR1 and CDR2 (germline): MNHEY, SMNVEV (reference sequence). The ends were cut back, 3 bases at V and 5 bases at J, with 10 bases in the middle. The CDR3 spans 13 residues. The DNA of the CDR3 is TGTGCCAGCAGTTTGCGACAGTTAACTGAAGCTTTCTTT. As protein: CASSLRQLTEAFF.

CDR3 bases: TGTGCCAGCAGCCTCACTGTTTACGAGCAGTACGTC. It is translated as CASSLTVYEQYV. This rearrangement joins TRBV7-9 to TRBJ2-5; D not certain. The end of the DNA is better explained by TRBJ2-7, so the J call may be wrong. Per germline, CDR1 SEHNR and CDR2 FQNEAQ (reference sequence). The CDR3 has 12 amino acids.

The chain joins TRBV5-6 to TRBJ2-4, with D unresolved. This CDR3 has 15 amino acids. CDR1 is SGHDT, CDR2 YYEEEE, per germline. Trimming pared 3 bases from V and 3 bases from J, leaving 13 bases between. CDR3 sequence reads: CASSYLCRYKNIQYF. In DNA form, the CDR3 reads TGTGCCAGCAGCTACCTCTGCCGATACAAAAACATTCAGTACTTC.

The rearrangement links TRBV5-1 to TRBJ2-1; the D is unclear. Between the trimmed V and J ends, which lost 4 bases and 3 bases, there was a span of 8 bases. The CDR3 consists of 13 residues. Germline CDR1 and CDR2: SGHRS and YFSETQ. CDR3 in amino acids: CASSGSVYNEQFF. The CDR3 DNA is TGCGCCAGCAGCGGCTCGGTCTACAATGAGCAGTTCTTC.

The CDR3 DNA reads as TGCAGTGCTAGAGATCCGGCGGGAAATTCACCCCTCCACTTT. Translated: CSARDPAGNSPLHF. The chain recombines TRBV20-1 with TRBJ1-6; D is unclear. The CDR3 runs to 14 residues. Germline CDR1 is DFQATT and CDR2 is SNEGSKA (reference sequence). Trimming took 0 bases from V and 7 from J, leaving 10 bases between them.

The chain joins TRBV5-1 to TRBJ1-4, with 8 bases that match TRBD1. The CDR3 loop spans 15 amino acids. V was clipped by 3 bases and J by 8 bases; unmatched bases: 9. Germline values: CDR1 SGHRS, CDR2 YFSETQ. The CDR3 sequence: CASSSGDRDREKLFF. In nucleotides, the CDR3 is TGCGCCAGCAGCTCGGGCGACAGGGACAGGGAAAAACTGTTTTTT.

This clonotype turned up a few times. The chain combines TRBV7-9 with TRBJ2-5; tentatively, D is TRBD1 (6 bases). The CDR3 length is 17 residues. CDR1 SEHNR and CDR2 FQNEAQ come from the germline V gene (reference sequence). With 7 bases removed from V and 1 base from J, the gap between germline ends came to 22 bases. In DNA form, the CDR3 reads TGTGCCAGCATAACGTCCAGGACAGAAGCATTCCAAGAGACCCAGTACTTC. Protein product: CASITSRTEAFQETQYF.

This clonotype has at least ten counts. This CDR3 is CSAQGPSSSTDTQYF. CDR3 sequence (DNA): TGCAGTGCCCAGGGACCTTCCTCCTCCACAGATACGCAGTATTTT. V is TRBV20-1 and J is TRBJ2-3; TRBD1 or TRBD2 may be the D gene (5 bases each). The germline V gene has CDR1 DFQATT and CDR2 SNEGSKA (reference sequence). There are 15 residues in the CDR3. V lost 6 bases and J lost 2, with 18 bases in between.

This clonotype appeared a few times. J is TRBJ1-6 and V is TRBV28; D remains unclear. The CDR3 extends over 15 amino acids. Germline assignment: CDR1 MDHEN and CDR2 SYDVKM. V was pared by 4 bases and J by 2 bases, with 9 bases between. The CDR3 reads CASSWRVPYNSPLHF. DNA of the CDR3: TGTGCCAGCAGTTGGAGGGTACCCTATAATTCACCCCTCCACTTT.

A few counts support this clonotype. The CDR3 protein is CASSLWSGETQYF. CDR3 sequence (DNA): TGCGCCAGCAGCTTGTGGAGTGGGGAGACCCAGTACTTC. V gene TRBV5-1 combines with J gene TRBJ2-5; D gene unclear. V was cut by 1 base and J by 5 bases, with 9 bases left in between. The CDR3 spans 13 residues. CDR1 is SGHRS and CDR2 is YFSETQ in the germline V gene.

This chain connects TRBV10-3 to TRBJ2-7, with TRBD1 identical over 7 bases. V was clipped by 8 bases and J by 0 bases; unmatched bases: 7. Germline V gives CDR1 ENHRY, CDR2 SYGVKD. CDR3 length: 14 residues. The CDR3 nucleotides read TGTGCCATCGGGTTAGGGGACAGCTCCTACGAGCAGTACTTC. It encodes CAIGLGDSSYEQYF.